The subject of this entry is one TCR beta chain. This sample is drawn from a study of blood T cell repertoires in COVID-19. The authors' processing: Amplifying reference gene primers gave estimates of nucleated cell counts. Clones were sequenced by immunoSEQ multiplex PCR, and TCRdb holds only the in-frame ones, with some missing. That table is the source of V, J and clone size, and D and trimming were worked out from the DNA. The sample yields around 190,000 clones, roughly 90% seen once. This CDR3 contains 13 residues. Germline-derived CDR1 and CDR2 are LGHNA and YSLEER. V lost 1 base to trimming and J lost 8 bases, with 11 bases between them.

The source material was peripheral blood. The TCR sequence derives from a man aged 50-59 years with COVID-19, enrolled during active disease. This chain uses TRBV4-3 with TRBJ1-2; TRBD1 is a possible D gene (5 bases). The chain's CDR3 is CASSQGGNSGYTF. CDR3 sequence (DNA): TGCGCCAGCAGCCAAGGGGGCAACTCGGGCTACACCTTC.